These 16 T cell receptor beta chains were sequenced from one sample in a study of blood T cell repertoires in COVID-19. TCRdb's copy holds only in-frame clones and misses some; the assay was immunoSEQ multiplex PCR. The sample gives around 62,000 clones, 85% to 90% of which show up once; under 4.5% is in the top ten. The specimen was peripheral blood. All receptors come from a human donor in a cohort sampled during active COVID-19.

The J gene is TRBJ2-5, the V gene TRBV7-9; weak D call: TRBD2 (6 bases). Trimming left V 8 bases short and J 5 bases short, with 18 bases between. From germline, CDR1 is SEHNR and CDR2 FQNEAQ (reference sequence). The CDR3 runs 14 residues. CDR3 in DNA: TGTGCCAGCTCGGGTGTAGCGGAGGGGGAGACCCAGTACTTC. It codes for CASSGVAEGETQYF.

The V and J genes are TRBV5-4 and TRBJ2-3; TRBD1 is a possible D gene (5 bases). The CDR3 loop spans 15 amino acids. Deletions cut 4 bases from V and 0 bases from J, with 12 bases between. CDR1 and CDR2 from the germline V gene are SGHNT and YYREEE (reference sequence). The CDR3 DNA reads as TGTGCCAGCAGCATTGGGGCTTCTAGCACAGATACGCAGTATTTT. Residues: CASSIGASSTDTQYF.

V gene TRBV6-2 or TRBV6-3 combines with J gene TRBJ1-2; D is undetermined. Germline CDR1 is MNHEY and CDR2 is SVGEGT. This CDR3 region has 15 residues. V was clipped by 4 bases and J by 8 bases, with 20 bases between them. The CDR3 protein is CASSSPSSEGRGYTF. The DNA of the CDR3 is TGTGCCAGCAGTTCACCCAGTTCGGAGGGCCGGGGCTACACCTTC.

Concerning this clone: The germline gene is not matched at one end of the junction; a read error may be the cause. V and J are TRBV9 and TRBJ2-7; TRBD1 is a possible D gene (8 bases). Germline lookup yields CDR1 SGDLS and CDR2 YYNGEE. The CDR3 covers 20 residues. CDR3 bases: TGTGCCCGCAGGGGGGGGATGGACAGGGACTTGGCGGGACCATCCTACGAGCAGTACTTC. The encoded protein is CARRGGMDRDLAGPSYEQYF.

This clone was counted once. J is TRBJ2-7 and V is TRBV9; unclear D gene. V was trimmed by 4 bases and J by 0 bases, leaving 5 bases between them. This CDR3 contains 12 residues. Germline V gene data show CDR1 as SGDLS and CDR2 as YYNGEE. DNA of the CDR3: TGTGCCAGCAGCTCCAGCTCCTACGAGCAGTACTTC. The encoded protein is CASSSSSYEQYF.

The genes are TRBV4-3 and TRBJ1-1; TRBD1 is a possible D gene (6 bases). Germline V gene lookup returns CDR1 LGHNA and CDR2 YSLEER. The CDR3 consists of 15 residues. The V end lost 2 bases, the J end lost 2 bases, and 12 bases lay between the germline ends. For the CDR3, the DNA is TGCGCCAGCAGCCAACATGTGACAGGTAACACTGAAGCTTTCTTT. Translated, it gives CASSQHVTGNTEAFF.

The V and J genes are TRBV18 and TRBJ1-4; no definite D call. The CDR3 is 14 amino acids. Trimming shortened V by 5 bases and J by 5 bases, and 12 bases separated the two germline ends. The germline V gene has CDR1 KGHSH and CDR2 LQKENI. The DNA of the CDR3 is TGTGCCAGCTCAGAGCGGGCCCAAAATGAAAAACTGTTTTTT. This translates into CASSERAQNEKLFF. Full variable domain (missing parts from reference TRBV18 and TRBJ1-4): NAGVMQNPRHLVRRRGQEARLRCSPMKGHSHVYWYRQLPEEGLKFMVYLQKENIIDESGMPKERFSAEFPKEGPSILRIQQVVRGDSAAYFCASSERAQNEKLFFGSGTQLSVL.

The chain joins TRBV2 to TRBJ1-3, with a possible D match to TRBD1 (5 bases). This CDR3 is built from 13 residues. Germline V gene data show CDR1 as SNHLY and CDR2 as FYNNEI. V lost 2 bases and J lost 5, with 7 bases in between. CDR3 bases: TGTGCCAGCAGTGAATCAGGGCGAAACACCATATATTTT. Its translation: CASSESGRNTIYF.

The V call is TRBV10-2, the J call TRBJ2-7; 8 nucleotides match TRBD1. The CDR3 totals 14 residues. Looked up from germline, CDR1 is WSHSY and CDR2 is SAAADI. The ends lost 6 bases at V and 5 bases at J; junction bases unmatched: 9. As DNA, the CDR3 is TGCGCCAGCAGGCCGACAGGGGATGGGAACGAGCAGTACTTC. This codes for CASRPTGDGNEQYF.

Remarks on this clone: The sample holds other DNA sequences that translate to the same CDR3. CDR3 nucleotide sequence: TGTGCCTGGAGCTTCACAGGGGACACTGAAGCTTTCTTT. As protein: CAWSFTGDTEAFF. The chain employs TRBV30 and TRBJ1-1; 7 nucleotides agree with TRBD1. There are 13 residues in the CDR3. V lost 3 bases and J lost 3; bases outside the gene matches: 4. Looked up from germline, CDR1 is GTSNPN and CDR2 is SVGIG (reference sequence).

V is TRBV18 and J is TRBJ1-1, with TRBD1 as a possible D gene (6 bases). The germline V gene has CDR1 KGHSH and CDR2 LQKENI. CDR3 length equals 13 residues. The germline V and J ends were trimmed by 4 bases and 11 bases, with 17 bases remaining between them. The CDR3 bases are TGTGCCAGCTCACAGCAGGGGTGGGACCACGCTTTCTTT. As protein: CASSQQGWDHAFF. The full variable domain, rest sourced from reference TRBV18 and TRBJ1-1, is NAGVMQNPRHLVRRRGQEARLRCSPMKGHSHVYWYRQLPEEGLKFMVYLQKENIIDESGMPKERFSAEFPKEGPSILRIQQVVRGDSAAYFCASSQQGWDHAFFGQGTRLTVV.

The count of this clone is one. The chain combines TRBV6-6 with TRBJ1-1; unclear D gene. Germline lookup yields CDR1 MNHNY and CDR2 SVGAGI (reference sequence). The germline V and J ends were trimmed by 6 bases and 3 bases, with 11 bases remaining between them. The CDR3 length is 13 residues. The chain's CDR3 is CASSKRWDTEAFF. In DNA, the CDR3 is TGTGCCAGCAGCAAGCGGTGGGACACTGAAGCTTTCTTT.

The genes are TRBV30 and TRBJ2-6; D might be TRBD1 (5 bases). Trimming cost V 3 bases and J 3 bases, with 9 bases left between them. This CDR3 region has 14 residues. Germline CDR1 reads GTSNPN; CDR2 reads SVGIG (reference sequence). CDR3 loop: CAWSQGYGANVLTF. CDR3 sequence (DNA): TGTGCCTGGAGCCAGGGTTATGGGGCCAACGTCCTGACTTTC.

The J gene is TRBJ2-1, the V gene TRBV10-3; tentative D call: TRBD1 (6 bases). CDR1 ENHRY and CDR2 SYGVKD come from the germline V gene. The CDR3 covers 14 residues. Deletions cut 1 base from V and 8 bases from J, with 12 bases between. CDR3 in amino acids: CAISEFPTGDEQFF. In nucleotides, the CDR3 is TGTGCCATCAGTGAGTTCCCGACAGGAGATGAGCAGTTCTTC.

The rearrangement uses TRBV28 and TRBJ1-1, with TRBD1 matching over 7 bases. Germline CDR1 reads MDHEN; CDR2 reads SYDVKM. This CDR3 is built from 15 residues. V was pared by 10 bases and J by 0 bases, with 11 bases of the junction left unmatched. CDR3 DNA sequence: TGTGCCACCGACATAATACAGGGGATGAACACTGAAGCTTTCTTT. Protein: CATDIIQGMNTEAFF.

The chain couples TRBV25-1 to TRBJ1-4; maybe TRBD1 (5 bases). CDR1 and CDR2 (germline): MGHDK, SYGVNS. This CDR3 has 15 residues. V lost 2 bases to trimming and J lost 7 bases, with 14 bases between them. CDR3 DNA sequence: TGTGCCAGCAGTGAAGCAGGTCCTAGGGGTGAAAAACTGTTTTTT. The encoded protein is CASSEAGPRGEKLFF.